Listed below are T cell receptor beta chains from one sample, sequenced in a study of shared clonotypes between healthy human individuals. Only in-frame clones appear in the TCRdb table, and some are missing; sequencing was by immunoSEQ multiplex PCR. In the table there are around 980,000 clones, 75% to 85% of which are singletons. The sequencing sample was made of memory CD4+ T cells from PBMCs. These receptors originate from a man aged 18-30 years in good health. Some clones in this sample may be carry-over from other donors' samples. Each CDR3 is given with its conserved first and last residue. A D gene is named only where the DNA matches it firmly. Some rows have no size entry. The others give once, few or many, or a class for an expanded clone.

D | J | V | length | size | DNA | CDR3
NA | TRBJ2-5 | TRBV6-1 | 13 | NA | TGTGCCAGCAGTTCTAACAGGTTTGAGACCCAGTACTTC | CASSSNRFETQYF
NA | TRBJ2-1 | TRBV2 | 18 | NA | TGTGCCAGCAGAGGATCGCGGGTCCCCGAGATGAACTACAATGAGCAGTTCTTC | CASRGSRVPEMNYNEQFF
TRBD1 | TRBJ2-1 | TRBV5-1 | 15 | NA | TGCGCCAGCAGCGGGGGACAGGGCATCAACAATGAGCAGTTCTTC | CASSGGQGINNEQFF
TRBD2 | TRBJ2-1 | TRBV9 | 19 | NA | TGTGCCAGCAGCGTAGGGCTAGCGGGGTTGTTCAGCTCCTACAATGAGCAGTTCTTC | CASSVGLAGLFSSYNEQFF
NA | TRBJ2-1 | TRBV7-8 | 15 | NA | TGTGCCAGCAGCTTAGCAGGCCCGACTAGTCATGAGCAGTTCTTC | CASSLAGPTSHEQFF
NA | TRBJ2-1 | TRBV9 | 15 | NA | TGTGCCAGCAGCCCCTCCGGGTCTTTTAACGATGAGCAGTTCTTC | CASSPSGSFNDEQFF
NA | TRBJ1-1 | TRBV9 | 15 | once | TGTGCCAGCAGCTCGAGACAAGGGACGAACACTGAAGCTTTCTTT | CASSSRQGTNTEAFF
NA | TRBJ2-1 | TRBV28 | 16 | NA | TGTGCCAGCAGTTCCCGGGCACAGGAATCCTACAATGAGCAGTTCTTC | CASSSRAQESYNEQFF
NA | TRBJ2-7 | TRBV5-1 | 15 | few | TGCGCCAGCAGCTTGAATCATGGTACCACCTACGAGCAGTACTTC | CASSLNHGTTYEQYF
TRBD1 | TRBJ1-2 | TRBV30 | 14 | NA | TGTGCCTGGAGACGGGACAGGTGGGGCTATGGCTACACCTTC | CAWRRDRWGYGYTF
TRBD2 | TRBJ2-2 | TRBV5-1 | 16 | many | TGCGCCAGCAGCTTGCCACTAGCGGTTAACACCGGGGAGCTGTTTTTT | CASSLPLAVNTGELFF
NA | TRBJ1-4 | TRBV18 | 13 | NA | TGTGCCAGCTCGTGGCAGGTGTTCGAAAAACTGTTTTTT | CASSWQVFEKLFF
NA | TRBJ2-7 | TRBV4-1 | 15 | NA | TGCGCCAGCAGCCAAGATTGGTCAGGCTACTACGAGCAGTACTTC | CASSQDWSGYYEQYF
TRBD1 | TRBJ2-7 | TRBV2 | 14 | NA | TGTGCCAGCGGGACGGGACAGGGGGTCTACGAGCAGTACTTC | CASGTGQGVYEQYF
NA | TRBJ2-3 | TRBV7-8 | 14 | NA | TGTGCCAGCAGCTTGGGAGGGGGAGCGGATACGCAGTATTTT | CASSLGGGADTQYF
NA | TRBJ2-1 | TRBV29-1 | 10 | NA | TGCAGCGTCCTAAAGAGTGAGCAGTTCTTC | CSVLKSEQFF
NA | TRBJ2-3 | TRBV11-2 | 14 | NA | TGTGCCAGCAGCTTAGGCCCTCAAACAGATACGCAGTATTTT | CASSLGPQTDTQYF
TRBD1 | TRBJ1-1 | TRBV19 | 14 | NA | TGTGCCAGTAGCTCGGACAGGGGGTTAGCTGAAGCTTTCTTT | CASSSDRGLAEAFF
TRBD1 | TRBJ1-2 | TRBV5-8 | 15 | NA | TGTGCCAGCAGCCAGAGGACAGGAAAAAACTATGGCTACACCTTC | CASSQRTGKNYGYTF
TRBD2 | TRBJ2-1 | TRBV5-1 | 15 | few | TGCGCCAGCAGCCCCGGGAGCGGGGGGCGCGATGAGCAGTTCTTC | CASSPGSGGRDEQFF
NA | TRBJ1-1 | TRBV19 | 11 | many | TGTGCCAGTAGTATAAGGGCTGAAGCTTTCTTT | CASSIRAEAFF
TRBD1 | TRBJ1-4 | TRBV7-9 | 14 | NA | TGTGCCAGCAGCTTACAGGGGGCGGATGAAAAACTGTTTTTT | CASSLQGADEKLFF
TRBD1 | TRBJ1-2 | TRBV5-4 | 15 | NA | TGTGCCAGCAGCTTGGGGGGGACAGAAAACTATGGCTACACCTTC | CASSLGGTENYGYTF
NA | TRBJ2-2 | TRBV11-3 | 18 | NA | TGTGCCAGCAGCTTAGCCCTCCGAAGACTCCCGAACACCGGGGAGCTGTTTTTT | CASSLALRRLPNTGELFF
NA | TRBJ1-2 | TRBV25-1 | 15 | NA | TGTGCCAGCAGTGAACCCTACGGCGGGGGTTATGGCTACACCTTC | CASSEPYGGGYGYTF
NA | TRBJ2-3 | TRBV6-4 | 16 | few | TGTGCCAGCAGCGCCGCTGGGGGCGCGATACCAGATACGCAGTATTTT | CASSAAGGAIPDTQYF
NA | TRBJ2-5 | TRBV7-9 | 14 | once | TGTGCCAGCAGAGAATCAGGGTGGCAAGAGACCCAGTACTTC | CASRESGWQETQYF
TRBD2 | TRBJ2-3 | TRBV5-1 | 14 | NA | TGCGCCAGCAGCCACGGACTAGCAACAGATACGCAGTATTTT | CASSHGLATDTQYF